The 21 T cell receptor beta chains in this list originate from one sample, sequenced in a study of T cell repertoires in cytomegalovirus infection. These receptors' targets are unknown. MiXCR, applied by TCRdb to the reads, yields one record per CDR3 protein. Among hundreds of thousands of distinct CDR3 sequences listed, 30% to 40% were seen once. Material: cultured PBMCs, obtained from culture after CMV antigen stimulation. These receptors were taken from a human donor in good health (CMV status not recorded). Some clones in this sample may be carry-over from other donors' samples.

The V gene is TRBV5-6, the J gene TRBJ2-7; TRBD1 agrees at 8 bases. J was trimmed by 3 bases and V by 5 bases; bases with no gene match: 10. Per the germline V gene, CDR1 is SGHDT and CDR2 is YYEEEE. The CDR3 is 15 residues long. The CDR3 DNA reads as TGTGCCAGCAGTTCTTTCCCAGGGGGCGGCTACGAGCAGTACTTC. Amino acid sequence: CASSSFPGGGYEQYF.

V is TRBV12-3 or TRBV12-4 and J is TRBJ2-5; 7 nucleotides agree with TRBD1. This CDR3 has 13 residues. V shed 4 bases, J shed 7 bases, and the junction held 6 bases outside the gene matches. CDR3 sequence: CASSWTGLGTQYF. The CDR3 DNA follows: TGTGCCAGCAGTTGGACAGGTCTGGGGACCCAGTACTTC.

This clonotype has more than one count but fewer than ten. The chain couples TRBV19 to TRBJ2-7; 7 nucleotides align to TRBD2. CDR1 and CDR2 from the germline V gene are LNHDA and SQIVND (reference sequence). V gave up 6 bases and J gave up 5 bases; unmatched junction bases: 7. The CDR3 runs 13 residues. The CDR3 region is CASSEAGFDEQYF. CDR3 DNA: TGTGCCAGTAGCGAAGCGGGGTTTGACGAGCAGTACTTC.

V is TRBV2 and J is TRBJ1-2, with TRBD1 matching over 9 bases. Unmatched junction bases numbered 7, after V lost 10 bases and J lost 7 bases. From germline, CDR1 is SNHLY and CDR2 FYNNEI. This CDR3 is built from 12 residues. The DNA of the CDR3 is TGTGCCAAGACGGGGACAGGGATTGGCTACACCTTC. Residues: CAKTGTGIGYTF. Full variable domain (rest looked up from reference TRBV2 and TRBJ1-2): EPEVTQTPSHQVTQMGQEVILRCVPISNHLYFYWYRQILGQKVEFLVSFYNNEISEKSEIFDDQFSVERPDGSNFTLKIRSTKLEDSAMYFCAKTGTGIGYTFGSGTRLTVV.

The CDR3 protein is CASSVSGGLGEKLFF. The DNA for the CDR3 is TGTGCCAGCAGCGTAAGCGGGGGATTAGGTGAAAAACTGTTTTTT. V gene TRBV11-2 combines with J gene TRBJ1-4; TRBD1 might be the D (5 bases). This CDR3 has 15 amino acids. Germline V gene lookup returns CDR1 SGHAT and CDR2 FQNNGV. Trimming pared 5 bases from V and 7 bases from J, leaving 17 bases between.

Only a few counts were recorded for this clonotype. J is TRBJ2-7 and V is TRBV7-9, with TRBD1 as a possible D gene (5 bases). The CDR3 is 12 residues long. V was cut by 7 bases and J by 2 bases, with 9 bases left in between. CDR1 is SEHNR, CDR2 FQNEAQ, per germline (reference sequence). The CDR3 loop reads CASNQGPYEQYF. Written as DNA, the CDR3 is TGTGCCAGCAACCAGGGCCCCTACGAGCAGTACTTC. Supplemented by reference TRBV7-9 and TRBJ2-7, the full variable domain reads DTGVSQNPRHKITKRGQNVTFRCDPISEHNRLYWYRQTLGQGPEFLTYFQNEAQLEKSRLLSDRFSAERPKGSFSTLEIQRTEQGDSAMYLCASNQGPYEQYFGPGTRLTVT.

This chain joins TRBV12-3 or TRBV12-4 and TRBJ1-5; D remains ambiguous. CDR3 size: 12 residues. Trimming removed 5 bases from V and 8 bases from J, with 10 bases in between. The CDR3 DNA reads as TGTGCCAGCAGTAGGTGGGCTGAGCCCCAGCATTTT. This encodes CASSRWAEPQHF.

This clonotype was recorded a few times. This chain connects TRBV11-2 to TRBJ1-1; D unclear. The V end was cut by 10 bases, the J end by 6 bases, with 15 bases between. Germline assignment: CDR1 SGHAT and CDR2 FQNNGV. The CDR3 runs to 12 residues. The CDR3 here is CATLGDDPEAFF. Here the CDR3 DNA reads TGTGCCACCCTCGGTGATGACCCTGAAGCTTTCTTT.

The chain recombines TRBV11-2 with TRBJ2-3; D tentatively reads TRBD1 or TRBD2 (5 bases each). The CDR3 consists of 15 residues. Germline CDR1 SGHAT, CDR2 FQNNGV. Trimming pared 8 bases from V and 4 bases from J, leaving 19 bases between. The CDR3 coding sequence is TGTGCCAGCGGGCCCGGGGCTAGTAGGCCAGATACGCAGTATTTT. Its translation is CASGPGASRPDTQYF.

At least ten counts were recorded for this clonotype. The chain joins TRBV7-8 to TRBJ1-2, with 8 bases lining up with TRBD1. The length of the CDR3 is 19 residues. Germline V gene data show CDR1 as SGHVS and CDR2 as FQNEAQ. V gave up 4 bases and J gave up 1 base; unmatched junction bases: 17. CDR3 nucleotide sequence: TGTGCCAGCAGCTCCATACAGGGGGACCATATACTCAATAACTATGGCTACACCTTC. Its translation is CASSSIQGDHILNNYGYTF.

The chain employs TRBV28 and TRBJ1-5; the D is unclear. CDR1 is MDHEN and CDR2 is SYDVKM in the germline V gene. CDR3 length equals 13 residues. Trimming left V 10 bases short and J 10 bases short, with 20 bases between. The CDR3 nucleotides are TGTGCCACTAACGCTGGTGTCTATCGTCCCCAGCATTTT. Translating gives CATNAGVYRPQHF.

The gene calls are TRBV18 and TRBJ2-3; D tentatively fits TRBD1 or TRBD2 (6 bases each). The CDR3 has 17 residues. V dropped 2 bases and J dropped 4 bases, with 19 bases sitting between them. Germline CDR1 and CDR2: KGHSH and LQKENI. The CDR3 loop reads CASSPYGGLQGPDTQYF. The CDR3 coding sequence is TGTGCCAGCTCACCATATGGGGGACTTCAGGGGCCAGATACGCAGTATTTT.

This clonotype was seen a handful of times. The gene calls are TRBV19 and TRBJ2-2; 7 positions agree with TRBD1. This CDR3 comprises 15 residues. Germline CDR1 LNHDA, CDR2 SQIVND (reference sequence). V shed 5 bases and J 7 bases; nucleotides not matched to a gene: 10. Here the CDR3 reads CASSPRQGQSGELFF. The CDR3 coding sequence is TGTGCCAGTAGTCCACGACAGGGTCAGAGCGGGGAGCTGTTTTTT.

V is TRBV7-8 and J is TRBJ2-5; the D call may be TRBD1 or TRBD2 (5 bases each). V dropped 8 bases and J dropped 5 bases, with 21 bases sitting between them. Germline lookup yields CDR1 SGHVS and CDR2 FQNEAQ. The CDR3 runs to 15 residues. The CDR3 DNA follows: TGTGCCAGCTCTAGCCGGGGACGGGGCTTGGAGACCCAGTACTTC. Its translation: CASSSRGRGLETQYF.

The chain uses TRBV28 and TRBJ1-2; weak D call: TRBD1 (5 bases). The ends were cut back, 7 bases at V and 8 bases at J, with 17 bases in the middle. Germline values: CDR1 MDHEN, CDR2 SYDVKM. The CDR3 spans 13 residues. The CDR3 bases are TGTGCCAGCAAAGCGAGGGGTTGGGACGGCTACACCTTC. This translates into CASKARGWDGYTF.

This clonotype has more than one count but fewer than ten. The gene calls are TRBV7-9 and TRBJ1-1, with TRBD1 as a possible D gene (6 bases). V lost 2 bases and J lost 5, with 12 bases in between. The germline gives CDR1 SEHNR, CDR2 FQNEAQ (reference sequence). The CDR3 spans 14 residues. The CDR3 loop reads CASSLLRGATEAFF. CDR3 nucleotide sequence: TGTGCCAGCAGCTTACTCAGGGGCGCGACTGAAGCTTTCTTT.

The chain uses TRBV7-9 and TRBJ2-1, with 10 bases matching TRBD1. The CDR3 has 16 residues. V was pared by 4 bases and J by 7 bases, with 10 bases of the junction left unmatched. Per germline, CDR1 SEHNR and CDR2 FQNEAQ (reference sequence). The CDR3 is CASSYSPGQGLNEQFF. DNA of the CDR3: TGTGCCAGCAGCTATTCTCCGGGACAGGGGTTGAATGAGCAGTTCTTC.

This clonotype showed up many times. J is TRBJ2-3 and V is TRBV7-2; TRBD2 agrees at 12 bases. V dropped 7 bases and J dropped 4; count of bases not matched to a gene: 6. This CDR3 has 15 amino acids. CDR1 SGHTA and CDR2 FQGNSA come from the germline V gene. For the CDR3, the DNA is TGTGCCAGCACCATGACTAGCGGGGGACCAGATACGCAGTATTTT. Translation: CASTMTSGGPDTQYF. Full variable domain (rest looked up from reference TRBV7-2 and TRBJ2-3): GAGVSQSPSNKVTEKGKDVELRCDPISGHTALYWYRQSLGQGLEFLIYFQGNSAPDKSGLPSDRFSAERTGGSVSTLTIQRTQQEDSAVYLCASTMTSGGPDTQYFGPGTRLTVL.

For the CDR3, the DNA is TGTGCCAGCAGCTGGGACGGGACAGGGGGCCTGTTTTTT. Encoded protein: CASSWDGTGGLFF. This chain joins TRBV5-5 and TRBJ1-4, with 12 bases matching TRBD1. The CDR3 has 13 amino acids. Germline CDR1 SGHKS, CDR2 YYEKEE (reference sequence). Unmatched junction bases numbered 5, after V lost 3 bases and J lost 14 bases.

CDR3 residues: CASSRQGANYGYTF. The DNA for the CDR3 is TGTGCCAGCAGTCGACAGGGGGCTAACTATGGCTACACCTTC. The chain is built from TRBV6-1 and TRBJ1-2; 9 bases map to TRBD1. The CDR3 runs 14 residues. Germline loops: CDR1 MNHNS, CDR2 SASEGT. V trimming: 5 bases; J trimming: 0 bases; junction bases outside the gene matches: 1.

The gene calls are TRBV20-1 and TRBJ1-2; D unclear. Trimming stripped 0 bases from V and 6 bases from J, with 8 bases between. The CDR3 runs to 12 residues. Germline assignment: CDR1 DFQATT and CDR2 SNEGSKA (reference sequence). CDR3 residues: CSARDLLNGYTF. CDR3 bases: TGCAGTGCTAGAGACCTACTGAATGGCTACACCTTC.